These 30 T cell receptor beta chains came from one sample sequenced in a study of human thymus T cells. Data came from immunoSEQ multiplex PCR; TCRdb stores just in-frame clones and leaves some out. The sample lists about 60,000 clones, approximately 95% occurring once. Sequencing used blood. The receptors shown here come from a boy younger than two with a congenital heart defect but otherwise immunologically healthy.

The V call is TRBV5-1, the J call TRBJ1-5; D is ambiguous. V was shortened by 4 bases and J by 1 base, with 6 bases between the two germline ends. Germline assignment: CDR1 SGHRS and CDR2 YFSETQ. CDR3 length equals 13 residues. CDR3: CASSLGSNQPQHF. The CDR3 DNA reads as TGCGCCAGCAGCCTAGGGAGCAATCAGCCCCAGCATTTT. The whole variable domain, filled in from reference TRBV5-1 and TRBJ1-5, reads KAGVTQTPRYLIKTRGQQVTLSCSPISGHRSVSWYQQTPGQGLQFLFEYFSETQRNKGNFPGRFSGRQFSNSRSEMNVSTLELGDSALYLCASSLGSNQPQHFGDGTRLSIL.

The chain links TRBV19 to TRBJ2-7, with D possibly matching TRBD1 (6 bases). Trimming stripped 7 bases from V and 2 bases from J, with 12 bases between. Germline loops: CDR1 LNHDA, CDR2 SQIVND (reference sequence). This CDR3 has 13 amino acids. CDR3 amino acids: CASKKQGAYEQYF. In DNA form, the CDR3 reads TGTGCCAGTAAAAAACAGGGAGCCTACGAGCAGTACTTC.

The CDR3 sequence: CASSQSTSGGYNEQFF. The CDR3 region has the DNA TGCGCCAGCAGCCAAAGTACTAGCGGGGGGTACAATGAGCAGTTCTTC. The chain recombines TRBV4-1 with TRBJ2-1, with TRBD2 matching 12 bases. The V segment lost 2 bases and the J segment 4 bases; nucleotides outside the gene matches: 3. CDR3 length: 16 amino acids. Germline values: CDR1 MGHRA, CDR2 YSYEKL.

The chain is built from TRBV19 and TRBJ1-5; 7 bases are a match to TRBD1. CDR1 is LNHDA, CDR2 SQIVND, per germline (reference sequence). V gave up 4 bases and J gave up 2 bases; unmatched junction bases: 2. The CDR3 loop spans 14 amino acids. The CDR3 nucleotides read TGTGCCAGTAGTACCGGGACAGGCAATCAGCCCCAGCATTTT. Protein sequence: CASSTGTGNQPQHF.

The chain is built from TRBV15 and TRBJ2-1; possible D gene TRBD2, 6 bases. Germline CDR1 and CDR2: LNHNV and YYDKDF (reference sequence). The CDR3 totals 14 residues. V lost 5 bases and J 0 bases, leaving 8 bases between the germline ends. The chain's CDR3 is CATSQGGSYNEQFF. The CDR3, as DNA: TGTGCCACCAGCCAGGGAGGCTCCTACAATGAGCAGTTCTTC.

The J gene is TRBJ2-6, the V gene TRBV28; D is undetermined. The CDR3 has 15 amino acids. Trimming cost V 3 bases and J 1 base, with 7 bases left between them. In germline, CDR1 is MDHEN, CDR2 SYDVKM. The CDR3 spells CASSFLGSGANVLTF. The CDR3 DNA reads TGTGCCAGCAGTTTCCTGGGTTCTGGGGCCAACGTCCTGACTTTC.

The genes are TRBV21-1 and TRBJ2-5; the tabulated D call, TRBD2, remains unverified against the DNA. TRBV21-1 is annotated as a pseudogene. CDR3 length: 17 residues. In DNA, the CDR3 is TGTGCCAGCAGCAAAGGTTGGGCGGGGAGGGACCAAGAGACCCAGTACTTC. Its protein is CASSKGWAGRDQETQYF.

V is TRBV11-3 and J is TRBJ2-3; TRBD1 agrees at 10 bases. Trimming cost V 1 base and J 2 bases; bases outside gene matches: 6. This CDR3 spans 17 amino acids. The V gene's germline CDR1 is SGHNT and CDR2 YENEEA. CDR3 coding DNA: TGTGCCAGCAGCTTAGTCCCGGGACAGGGGATCACAGATACGCAGTATTTT. It is translated as CASSLVPGQGITDTQYF. Supplemented by reference TRBV11-3 and TRBJ2-3, the full variable domain reads EAGVVQSPRYKIIEKKQPVAFWCNPISGHNTLYWYLQNLGQGPELLIRYENEEAVDDSQLPKDRFSAERLKGVDSTLKIQPAELGDSAVYLCASSLVPGQGITDTQYFGPGTRLTVL.

This clone was seen only once. The genes are TRBV21-1 and TRBJ1-1; the table's TRBD1 call for D was not verified on the DNA. TRBV21-1 is tagged as a pseudogene. The CDR3 is made up of 12 amino acids. In nucleotides, the CDR3 is TGTGCCAGCAGCAGACAGGGGACTGAAGCTTTCTTT. This translates into CASSRQGTEAFF.

The gene calls are TRBV5-1 and TRBJ2-1; D perhaps matches TRBD2 (5 bases). This CDR3 contains 18 residues. In germline, CDR1 is SGHRS, CDR2 YFSETQ. Trimming removed 5 bases at V and 5 bases at J, with 26 bases between. CDR3 sequence reads: CASSPRGTSPLFDNEQFF. In nucleotides, the CDR3 is TGCGCCAGCAGTCCCCGGGGTACTAGTCCGTTATTTGACAATGAGCAGTTCTTC.

The CDR3 nucleotides are TGCGCCAGCAGCCTAAGAGACAGTAGCACTGAAGCTTTCTTT. Its translation: CASSLRDSSTEAFF. The gene calls are TRBV4-1 and TRBJ1-1; possible D gene TRBD1, 5 bases. This CDR3 has 14 amino acids. Trimming removed 4 bases at V and 4 bases at J, with 13 bases between. Per the germline V gene, CDR1 is MGHRA and CDR2 is YSYEKL.

In the case of this clone: Compared with germline, one end of the junction differs, possibly owing to a read error. The V and J genes are TRBV5-1 and TRBJ2-7; 8 positions agree with TRBD2. The CDR3 contains 15 residues. CDR1 and CDR2 from the germline V gene are SGHRS and YFSETQ. The CDR3 nucleotides read TGCGCCAGCAGTTTGGCCAGCGGGAGCGGGTACGAGCAGTACTTC. Translating it yields CASSLASGSGYEQYF.

The V and J genes are TRBV6-6 and TRBJ1-2, with TRBD1 matching over 12 bases. This CDR3 contains 13 residues. The V and J ends lost 2 bases and 8 bases, in that order; junction bases with no gene match: 0. Germline CDR1 reads MNHNY; CDR2 reads SVGAGI (reference sequence). The CDR3 region is CASSYGTGGGYTF. The CDR3 DNA follows: TGTGCCAGCAGTTACGGGACAGGGGGCGGCTACACCTTC.

V is TRBV28 and J is TRBJ1-3, with TRBD1 matching 8 bases. The germline V gene has CDR1 MDHEN and CDR2 SYDVKM. The V segment lost 5 bases and the J segment 4 bases; nucleotides outside the gene matches: 10. This CDR3 has 16 amino acids. The DNA of the CDR3 is TGTGCCAGCAGTCCCCGACAGGGGAGGGCAGGAAACACCATATATTTT. As protein: CASSPRQGRAGNTIYF.

The rearrangement links TRBV18 to TRBJ1-5; D gene unclear. This CDR3 comprises 15 residues. Per the germline V gene, CDR1 is KGHSH and CDR2 is LQKENI. V was clipped by 0 bases and J by 0 bases, with 6 bases between them. As DNA, the CDR3 is TGTGCCAGCTCACCACCGGAGGTTAGCAATCAGCCCCAGCATTTT. Amino acids: CASSPPEVSNQPQHF.

The chain links TRBV5-1 to TRBJ2-7, with 7 bases fitting TRBD1. The CDR3 has 15 amino acids. Germline CDR1 and CDR2: SGHRS and YFSETQ. With V trimmed by 5 bases and J by 7 bases, 15 bases remained unmatched. CDR3 sequence: CASSYLGQPGEEQYF. The DNA for the CDR3 is TGCGCCAGCAGTTACCTGGGACAGCCCGGCGAGGAGCAGTACTTC. The full variable domain, in which reference TRBV5-1 and TRBJ2-7 provide the parts outside the CDR3, is KAGVTQTPRYLIKTRGQQVTLSCSPISGHRSVSWYQQTPGQGLQFLFEYFSETQRNKGNFPGRFSGRQFSNSRSEMNVSTLELGDSALYLCASSYLGQPGEEQYFGPGTRLTVT.

V gene TRBV4-1 combines with J gene TRBJ2-7; maybe TRBD1 (6 bases). This CDR3 comprises 16 residues. The germline V gene encodes CDR1 MGHRA and CDR2 YSYEKL. The V end lost 3 bases, the J end lost 3 bases, and 18 bases lay between the germline ends. The DNA of the CDR3 is TGCGCCAGCAGCCAGCTTGCTTGGGGGCCAAACTACGAGCAGTACTTC. Translated: CASSQLAWGPNYEQYF.

The chain uses TRBV11-2 and TRBJ2-1; 8 nucleotides agree with TRBD1. The CDR3 has 15 residues. CDR1 is SGHAT, CDR2 FQNNGV, per germline. Trimming at V came to 1 base and at J to 4 bases, leaving 3 bases not matched to a gene. The CDR3 coding sequence is TGTGCCAGCAGCTTAGGAGACAGGGGTTACAATGAGCAGTTCTTC. It specifies CASSLGDRGYNEQFF. Combining the CDR3 with reference TRBV11-2 and TRBJ2-1 gives the whole variable domain EAGVAQSPRYKIIEKRQSVAFWCNPISGHATLYWYQQILGQGPKLLIQFQNNGVVDDSQLPKDRFSAERLKGVDSTLKIQPAKLEDSAVYLCASSLGDRGYNEQFFGPGTRLTVL.

The J gene is TRBJ2-5, the V gene TRBV9, with D possibly being TRBD1 (6 bases). V lost 2 bases to trimming and J lost 4 bases, with 18 bases between them. Looked up from germline, CDR1 is SGDLS and CDR2 is YYNGEE. This CDR3 is 16 amino acids long. DNA of the CDR3: TGTGCCAGCAGCGTCAGGGGCTGGGCCCTCAGAGAGACCCAGTACTTC. Protein product: CASSVRGWALRETQYF.

J is TRBJ2-6 and V is TRBV5-1; 7 bases align to TRBD1. Germline CDR1 is SGHRS and CDR2 is YFSETQ. The V and J ends lost 5 bases and 2 bases, in that order; junction bases with no gene match: 10. The CDR3 runs to 17 residues. The CDR3 is CASSFPPRGPGANVLTF. In nucleotides, the CDR3 is TGCGCCAGCAGTTTTCCACCAAGGGGGCCTGGGGCCAACGTCCTGACTTTC.

This chain links TRBV10-3 with TRBJ1-1, with a possible D match to TRBD1 (6 bases). Germline V gives CDR1 ENHRY, CDR2 SYGVKD. Deletions cut 6 bases from V and 3 bases from J, with 14 bases between. The CDR3 is made up of 14 amino acids. The CDR3 DNA follows: TGTGCCATCAGGAAGACAGGTTGGGACACTGAAGCTTTCTTT. Protein product: CAIRKTGWDTEAFF.

This clone was seen once. This sequence joins TRBV6-5 and TRBJ2-3; possibly TRBD2 for D (6 bases). The CDR3 covers 15 residues. The V end lost 6 bases, the J end lost 2 bases, and 15 bases lay between the germline ends. CDR1 MNHEY and CDR2 SVGAGI come from the germline V gene. CDR3 loop: CASSPGLFPTDTQYF. DNA of the CDR3: TGTGCCAGCAGCCCGGGACTTTTCCCCACAGATACGCAGTATTTT.

In its sample, this clone was seen a few times. V usage is TRBV30 and J usage is TRBJ1-1; D uncertain. The germline V gene has CDR1 GTSNPN and CDR2 SVGIG (reference sequence). The CDR3 sequence is 13 residues long. V was cut by 0 bases and J by 1 base, with 6 bases left in between. Here the CDR3 DNA reads TGTGCCTGGAGTGTTGTTGGGAACACTGAAGCTTTCTTT. It encodes CAWSVVGNTEAFF.

The chain has TRBV11-3 and TRBJ1-1; the match to TRBD1 covers 8 bases. Germline CDR1 SGHNT, CDR2 YENEEA. V dropped 4 bases and J dropped 0; count of bases not matched to a gene: 4. CDR3 length: 15 amino acids. The chain's CDR3 is CASSYGQGMNTEAFF. In DNA, the CDR3 is TGTGCCAGCAGCTACGGACAGGGAATGAACACTGAAGCTTTCTTT.

The chain employs TRBV7-9 and TRBJ1-2; no clear D gene. Germline values: CDR1 SEHNR, CDR2 FQNEAQ (reference sequence). There are 13 residues in the CDR3. Trimming took off 1 base at V and 8 bases at J, with 11 bases between the two ends. Here the CDR3 DNA reads TGTGCCAGCAGCTTAGTCTGGGGAAGAGGCTACACCTTC. This codes for CASSLVWGRGYTF.

The J gene is TRBJ1-2, the V gene TRBV30; 9 nucleotides align to TRBD1. V shed 3 bases, J shed 8 bases, and the junction held 4 bases outside the gene matches. From germline, CDR1 is GTSNPN and CDR2 SVGIG (reference sequence). This CDR3 region has 12 residues. In nucleotides, the CDR3 is TGTGCCTGGAGGGGACAGGGCCGGGGCTACACCTTC. This sequence encodes CAWRGQGRGYTF.

The V gene is TRBV21-1, the J gene TRBJ2-6; no DNA check was done on the table's D call, TRBD1. TRBV21-1 is shown as a pseudogene. The CDR3 covers 17 residues. This CDR3 is CASSKAGNSSGANVLTF. The CDR3 nucleotides are TGTGCCAGCAGCAAAGCAGGCAACAGCTCTGGGGCCAACGTCCTGACTTTC.

J is TRBJ2-2 and V is TRBV7-9, with unresolved D. The germline V gene encodes CDR1 SEHNR and CDR2 FQNEAQ (reference sequence). Trimming took off 5 bases at V and 1 base at J, with 14 bases between the two ends. This CDR3 has 16 amino acids. The CDR3 DNA is TGTGCCAGCAGCGGGTCTCTAGGGCTGAACACCGGGGAGCTGTTTTTT. Translating gives CASSGSLGLNTGELFF. The whole variable domain, filled in from reference TRBV7-9 and TRBJ2-2, reads DTGVSQNPRHKITKRGQNVTFRCDPISEHNRLYWYRQTLGQGPEFLTYFQNEAQLEKSRLLSDRFSAERPKGSFSTLEIQRTEQGDSAMYLCASSGSLGLNTGELFFGEGSRLTVL.

The V call is TRBV28, the J call TRBJ1-3, with D possibly matching TRBD1 (6 bases). Germline CDR1 reads MDHEN; CDR2 reads SYDVKM. The CDR3 contains 15 residues. Trimming removed 0 bases from V and 0 bases from J, with 6 bases in between. This CDR3 reads CASSLWDSSGNTIYF. As DNA, the CDR3 is TGTGCCAGCAGTTTATGGGACAGCTCTGGAAACACCATATATTTT.

The V gene is TRBV5-6, the J gene TRBJ1-5, with 7 bases lining up with TRBD1. V lost 5 bases to trimming and J lost 2 bases; unmatched junction nucleotides: 7. The CDR3 is made up of 15 amino acids. CDR1 and CDR2 (germline): SGHDT, YYEEEE. The CDR3 DNA follows: TGTGCCAGCAGTTCAATTGGACAGGGCAATCAGCCCCAGCATTTT. This codes for CASSSIGQGNQPQHF. Based on the CDR3 plus reference TRBV5-6 and TRBJ1-5, the full variable domain is DAGVTQSPTHLIKTRGQQVTLRCSPKSGHDTVSWYQQALGQGPQFIFQYYEEEERQRGNFPDRFSGHQFPNYSSELNVNALLLGDSALYLCASSSIGQGNQPQHFGDGTRLSIL.